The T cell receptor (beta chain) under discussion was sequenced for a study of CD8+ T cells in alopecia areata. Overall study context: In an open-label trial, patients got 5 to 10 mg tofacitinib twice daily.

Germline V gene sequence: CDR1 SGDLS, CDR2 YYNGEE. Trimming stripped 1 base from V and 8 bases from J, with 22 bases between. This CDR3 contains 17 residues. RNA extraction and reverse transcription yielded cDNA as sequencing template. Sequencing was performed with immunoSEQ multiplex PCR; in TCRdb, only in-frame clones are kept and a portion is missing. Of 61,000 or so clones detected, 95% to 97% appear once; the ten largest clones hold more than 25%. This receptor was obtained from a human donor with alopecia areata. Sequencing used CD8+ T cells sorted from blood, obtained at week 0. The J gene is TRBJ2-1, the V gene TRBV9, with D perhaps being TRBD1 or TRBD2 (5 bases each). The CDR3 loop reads CASSVRGTGLSEDEQFF. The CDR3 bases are TGTGCCAGCAGCGTACGTGGGACGGGATTATCGGAGGATGAGCAGTTCTTC. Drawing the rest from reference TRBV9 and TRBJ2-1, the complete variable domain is DSGVTQTPKHLITATGQRVTLRCSPRSGDLSVYWYQQSLDQGLQFLIQYYNGEERAKGNILERFSAQQFPDLHSELNLSSLELGDSALYFCASSVRGTGLSEDEQFFGPGTRLTVL.